The entry below describes one T cell receptor (beta chain). There are many counts of this clonotype. This clone's antigen is unknown. Base qualities are missing; no much larger clone stands one base away. Stable Graves' hyperthyroidism was defined as no progression to ophthalmopathy during 18 months of follow-up. Hyperthyroidism patients were aged 18 to 65 years and newly diagnosed, with disease duration of less than 2 months. The study excluded patients with uncontrolled infections, other autoimmune diseases, pregnancy or lactation. Diagnoses were based on clinical symptoms, serum thyroxine and TRAb, thyroid ultrasound and orbital computed tomography. PBMCs were separated from around 9.1 ml of fresh peripheral blood using Ficoll-Paque density gradient centrifugation. Total RNA was extracted using Trizol reagent, and RNA quality was assessed on an Agilent 2100 Bioanalyzer. The CDR3 holds 15 amino acids from the cysteine to the phenylalanine. Of all the DNA, just the CDR3 is kept, 45 bases in frame from base 1. CDR1 and CDR2, per the germline V gene, are SGHVS and FQNEAQ. Cut back by 5 bases and 2 bases, the V and J ends lie 12 bases apart.

This sample is drawn from a study of T cells in Graves' hyperthyroidism and ophthalmopathy (dated by TCRdb to the late 2010s). For the study in its entirety: Peripheral blood samples were taken at initial diagnosis, before any treatment was given. A discovery cohort of about a hundred patients, 43 with Graves' ophthalmopathy and more than 55 with stable Graves' hyperthyroidism, was used to find distinguishing TCR V-J signatures. An independent validation cohort of around 19 hyperthyroidism patients and about 16 patients who later progressed to ophthalmopathy tested prospective prediction of ophthalmopathy. The approximately 90 discovery patients were randomly split 7:3 into training and test sets. In addition, the study compared T-cell repertoires in thyroid tissue and in blood from a handful of Graves' hyperthyroidism patients. After blood sampling, hyperthyroidism patients were treated with methimazole at a starting dose of 30 mg daily, and ophthalmopathy patients were treated with high-dose intravenous methylprednisolone. TCR Vbeta CDR3 sequencing of roughly 140 peripheral blood samples (over 40 ophthalmopathy, 75 to 85 hyperthyroidism and roughly 17 progressor patients) is reported in the paper. The full study reports these points: In validation, the model predicted progression to ophthalmopathy with approximately 69% sensitivity and 72.22% specificity, a median of 6.5 months before onset. Most expanded thyroid clonotypes (frequency above 0.001) were also detected in blood, suggesting blood repertoires may reflect thyroid immune responses. A model built on a 13 V-J signature distinguished ophthalmopathy from stable hyperthyroidism, reaching approximately 89% sensitivity and about 81% specificity in cross-validation and 80%/75% in testing. Sample size was not statistically predetermined, and investigators were not blinded to group allocation.

The TCR beta CDR3 regions were amplified from the RNA transcripts. For the first round of RT-PCR on the TCR CDR3, the HTBI primer set was used together with the Qiagen OneStep RT-PCR kit. Libraries were constructed in a second round of multiplex PCR, after which size selection and purification were carried out. Sequencing of the libraries was done on an Illumina HiSeq2000 using paired-end 100 bp reads. On the authors' methods: Raw data were processed with SOAPnuke, discarding reads with adapters, uncalled bases, mean Phred below 15, or no exact constant-primer or identifier match. COPE v1.2.5 was used to merge high-quality paired reads, and clonotypes were defined as unique nucleotide sequences. Clonotypes were aligned to IMGT TRBV, TRBD and TRBJ reference segments using MiTCR v1.1. Analysis was restricted to V-J combinations with a frequency above 0.0001, which covered 98% to 99.2% of repertoires. A TCS score was defined as the ratio of F50 (clonal expansion) to E x V (chaos), with BLOSUM62-based TCRdist applied between CDR3 peptides within each V-J. Welch's t-statistics and random forest reduced several hundred V-J features to 10 to 15, which were used in a naive Bayes classifier (R e1071). TCRdb ran its own pipeline on the public reads, namely fastp trimming at Q25 and MiXCR clone calling, and kept in-frame beta chains. All rows with the same CDR3 protein become a single entry with the most common DNA and genes. TCRdb, not the authors, supplied the V and J calls. This sample is represented by over 300,000 distinct CDR3 sequences; about 15% of them were singletons. The ten top clones hold 8% to 13% of the sample.

The chain couples TRBV7-8 to TRBJ2-2; the D gene is perhaps TRBD2, from 6 matching bases. The TCR sequence derives from a woman aged 55-75 years with Graves' hyperthyroidism. Material: blood. This receptor has the CDR3 CASSPTRLNTGELFF. The nucleotide sequence reads as follows: TGTGCCAGCAGCCCGACTAGGTTAAACACCGGGGAGCTGTTTTTT.